The sequence of this TCR beta chain was determined in a study of T-cell reconstitution after alpha-beta-depleted transplantation in children. From germline, CDR1 is MNHEY and CDR2 SVGEGT. Trimming pared 2 bases from V and 1 base from J, leaving 6 bases between. The CDR3 covers 14 residues. The sample holds many counts of this clonotype. Construction of the TCRbeta library involved unique molecular identifiers. One entry per CDR3 protein, called by TCRdb with MiXCR from the PCR reads. Seen here are 150,000 to 200,000 distinct CDR3 sequences, about 14% observed once, and the top ten hold about 12%. Sequencing used PBMCs from the stem cell graft donor, obtained from the stem cell graft. This receptor was identified in a human donor who donated a stem cell graft to a child with acute lymphoblastic leukemia. V gene TRBV6-2 or TRBV6-3 combines with J gene TRBJ2-1; TRBD1 might be the D (6 bases). The CDR3: CASSYTGSYNEQFF. The DNA for the CDR3 is TGTGCCAGCAGTTACACAGGGTCCTACAATGAGCAGTTCTTC.